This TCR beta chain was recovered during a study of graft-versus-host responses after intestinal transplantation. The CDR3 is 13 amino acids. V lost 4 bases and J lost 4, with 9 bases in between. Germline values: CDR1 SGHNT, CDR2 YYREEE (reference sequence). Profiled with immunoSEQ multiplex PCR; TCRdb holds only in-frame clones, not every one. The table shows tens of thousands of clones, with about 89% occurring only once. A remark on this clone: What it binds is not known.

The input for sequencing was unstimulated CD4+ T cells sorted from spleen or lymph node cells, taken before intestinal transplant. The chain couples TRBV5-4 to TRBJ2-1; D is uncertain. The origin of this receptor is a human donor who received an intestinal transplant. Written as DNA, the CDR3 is TGTGCCAGCAGCCCTTTCGGTTACAATGAGCAGTTCTTC. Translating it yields CASSPFGYNEQFF.